The 17 T cell receptor beta chains below all came from one sample that was sequenced in a study of blood T cell repertoires in COVID-19. The protocol was immunoSEQ multiplex PCR, while the TCRdb copy is restricted to in-frame clones and leaves out a portion. This sample has 50,000 to 75,000 clones; 65% to 80% occur once, and the top ten carry approximately 20%. Sequenced input: peripheral blood. All receptors come from a woman at least 80 years old with active or convalescent COVID-19.

J is TRBJ1-2 and V is TRBV6-5; D may be TRBD1 (6 bases). V lost 1 base and J 7 bases, leaving 13 bases between the germline ends. Germline values: CDR1 MNHEY, CDR2 SVGAGI. The CDR3 is 14 amino acids. The CDR3 DNA reads TGTGCCAGCAGTTACTACGTGGGCAGGGGTGGCTACACCTTC. It yields the protein CASSYYVGRGGYTF.

This chain joins TRBV6-1 and TRBJ2-3, with 7 bases aligning to TRBD2. The CDR3 has 14 amino acids. The germline V gene encodes CDR1 MNHNS and CDR2 SASEGT. Germline trimming cut 2 bases from V and 3 bases from J; bases unmatched to any gene: 2. This CDR3 is CASSEMRGTDTQYF. Written as DNA, the CDR3 is TGTGCCAGCAGTGAAATGCGGGGGACAGATACGCAGTATTTT.

The CDR3 DNA reads TGTGCCAGCAAATTCTGGGCCAGGGAGACCCAGTACTTC. This translates into CASKFWARETQYF. The rearrangement joins TRBV2 to TRBJ2-5, with unresolved D. Trimming shortened V by 7 bases and J by 5 bases, and 14 bases separated the two germline ends. This CDR3 has 13 amino acids. Germline CDR1 reads SNHLY; CDR2 reads FYNNEI.

The chain couples TRBV7-2 to TRBJ1-3; D unclear. Germline lookup yields CDR1 SGHTA and CDR2 FQGNSA. CDR3 size: 16 residues. Deletions cut 4 bases from V and 0 bases from J, with 13 bases between. Written as DNA, the CDR3 is TGTGCCAGCAGCTCCTCTATAGTCGGCTCTGGAAACACCATATATTTT. This codes for CASSSSIVGSGNTIYF.

The chain combines TRBV7-2 with TRBJ2-3, with D perhaps TRBD1 (6 bases). Per germline, CDR1 SGHTA and CDR2 FQGNSA. V was pared by 5 bases and J by 11 bases, with 17 bases between. The CDR3 loop spans 13 amino acids. The CDR3 DNA sequence: TGTGCCAGCAGCACCCCCAGGGGTGGGAAGCAGTATTTT. It yields the protein CASSTPRGGKQYF. The entire variable domain, with the rest obtained from reference TRBV7-2 and TRBJ2-3, is as follows: GAGVSQSPSNKVTEKGKDVELRCDPISGHTALYWYRQSLGQGLEFLIYFQGNSAPDKSGLPSDRFSAERTGGSVSTLTIQRTQQEDSAVYLCASSTPRGGKQYFGPGTRLTVL.

CDR3 in DNA: TGTGCCAGCAGCTCATTCGGACAGGGGGACACTGAAGCTTTCTTT. Encoded protein: CASSSFGQGDTEAFF. This chain joins TRBV7-9 and TRBJ1-1; 10 positions agree with TRBD1. The CDR3 loop spans 15 amino acids. Germline CDR1 is SEHNR and CDR2 is FQNEAQ (reference sequence). V lost 4 bases and J lost 3; bases outside the gene matches: 5.

The CDR3 reads CASSLGLAGGQETQYF. CDR3 DNA: TGTGCCAGCAGCTTAGGTCTAGCGGGGGGCCAAGAGACCCAGTACTTC. V usage is TRBV7-2 and J usage is TRBJ2-5; 11 nucleotides match TRBD2. In germline, CDR1 is SGHTA, CDR2 FQGNSA. This CDR3 has 16 residues. V trimming: 1 base; J trimming: 1 base; junction bases outside the gene matches: 2.

The chain combines TRBV7-3 with TRBJ2-1; 11 positions match TRBD2. Germline lookup yields CDR1 SGHTA and CDR2 FQGTGA. J gave up 10 bases and V 5 bases, and 7 bases lay outside the gene matches. The CDR3 consists of 14 residues. The CDR3: CASSTQTSGVEQFF. The CDR3 DNA is TGTGCCAGCAGCACCCAGACTAGCGGGGTAGAGCAGTTCTTC. The full variable domain, rest sourced from reference TRBV7-3 and TRBJ2-1, is GAGVSQTPSNKVTEKGKYVELRCDPISGHTALYWYRQSLGQGPEFLIYFQGTGAADDSGLPNDRFFAVRPEGSVSTLKIQRTERGDSAVYLCASSTQTSGVEQFFGPGTRLTVL.

The chain uses TRBV5-5 and TRBJ2-5; TRBD1 might be the D (6 bases). The V gene lost 4 bases and the J gene lost 2 bases, with 18 bases spanning the gap. Germline V gene lookup returns CDR1 SGHKS and CDR2 YYEKEE (reference sequence). The CDR3 length is 16 residues. This CDR3 reads CASSPGHGQSQETQYF. CDR3 nucleotides: TGTGCCAGCAGCCCGGGCCACGGACAGTCTCAAGAGACCCAGTACTTC.

This clone was recorded many times. The rearrangement uses TRBV2 and TRBJ1-5; TRBD1 matches 8 bases. V was clipped by 7 bases and J by 7 bases; unmatched bases: 9. The CDR3 spans 14 residues. The germline V gene has CDR1 SNHLY and CDR2 FYNNEI. CDR3: CASTLDRGKQPQHF. The CDR3 DNA follows: TGTGCCAGCACCCTCGACAGGGGAAAACAGCCCCAGCATTTT.

The chain is built from TRBV5-6 and TRBJ1-2; TRBD1 might be the D (6 bases). Per germline, CDR1 SGHDT and CDR2 YYEEEE. V lost 4 bases, J lost 5 bases, and 9 bases lay in between. There are 12 residues in the CDR3. CDR3 sequence reads: CASSEGEYGYTF. CDR3 sequence (DNA): TGTGCCAGCAGCGAGGGGGAATATGGCTACACCTTC.

On this clone: A much bigger clone sits one base away, suggesting this may be a read error. The CDR3 DNA follows: TGTGCCAGCAGCTTAGCAGGGGACTATGGCTACACCTTC. Amino acids: CASSLAGDYGYTF. The chain carries TRBV7-8 and TRBJ1-2, with D possibly matching TRBD1 (5 bases). The CDR3 spans 13 residues. From germline, CDR1 is SGHVS and CDR2 FQNEAQ. Trimming took 0 bases from V and 3 from J, leaving 5 bases between them.

V is TRBV5-1 and J is TRBJ1-1; no reliable D call. CDR1 SGHRS and CDR2 YFSETQ come from the germline V gene. The CDR3 is 15 residues long. The V and J ends lost 0 bases and 1 base respectively, with 10 bases between them. The CDR3 sequence: CASSLVARPNTEAFF. The CDR3 nucleotides are TGCGCCAGCAGCTTGGTGGCCAGGCCGAACACTGAAGCTTTCTTT.

The rearrangement joins TRBV6-5 to TRBJ1-1; D is undetermined. CDR1 MNHEY and CDR2 SVGAGI come from the germline V gene. The CDR3 extends over 14 amino acids. V lost 6 bases and J 1 base, leaving 12 bases between the germline ends. CDR3 region: CASSRDFGNTEAFF. The CDR3 nucleotides read TGTGCCAGCAGCCGTGACTTCGGGAACACTGAAGCTTTCTTT.

The V and J genes are TRBV19 and TRBJ2-7; 8 bases line up with TRBD1. J was trimmed by 3 bases and V by 4 bases; bases with no gene match: 2. The CDR3 runs 13 residues. Germline CDR1 reads LNHDA; CDR2 reads SQIVND (reference sequence). As DNA, the CDR3 is TGTGCCAGTAGTAATACAGGGGGCTACGAGCAGTACTTC. It yields the protein CASSNTGGYEQYF.

This chain links TRBV2 with TRBJ1-2; D is possibly TRBD1 (6 bases). CDR1 and CDR2 (germline): SNHLY, FYNNEI. The V end was cut by 0 bases, the J end by 4 bases, with 15 bases between. The CDR3 is 16 amino acids. The DNA for the CDR3 is TGTGCCAGCAGTGAAGCCCGGGGGGCAACGAGCTATGGCTACACCTTC. Its translation is CASSEARGATSYGYTF.

The chain is built from TRBV5-5 and TRBJ1-6; 7 bases match TRBD1. Losses at the gene ends were 5 bases for V and 8 bases for J; bases not matched to a gene: 7. The CDR3 is 14 residues long. Germline loops: CDR1 SGHKS, CDR2 YYEKEE (reference sequence). In DNA, the CDR3 is TGTGCCAGCAGGTTAGGGACAGTAGATTCACCCCTCCACTTT. Translating it yields CASRLGTVDSPLHF.